The source of this T cell receptor beta chain is a study of T cells in localized non-small cell lung cancer. The study's findings and limits: T cell clonality was highest in uninvolved adjacent lung, above tumor. A raised T cell density in blood coincided with lengthier overall survival. Out of the top 100 tumor clones, a median around 57 were seen in adjacent lung.

Turning to this clone: Its target is not known.

Libraries were prepared by immunoSEQ multiplex PCR; TCRdb keeps only in-frame clonotypes and omits some of them. The sample gives approximately 24,000 clones, roughly 80% of which show up once; 9.5% to 10% is in the top ten. The V segment lost 2 bases and the J segment 10 bases; nucleotides outside the gene matches: 5. Germline V CDR1 and CDR2: WNHNN, SYGVQD (reference sequence). There are 15 residues in the CDR3. J is TRBJ2-1 and V is TRBV10-1; the match to TRBD2 covers 13 bases. The material was peripheral blood, obtained before any cancer treatment. The source is a man aged 35-75 years with stage III squamous cell lung carcinoma. CDR3 amino acids: CASSESGLAGEEQFF. In DNA form, the CDR3 reads TGCGCCAGCAGTGAGAGTGGACTAGCGGGAGAGGAGCAGTTCTTC.